The clone carrying this T cell receptor beta chain was seen only a few times. Its target is unknown. The sample originates from a study of T cell repertoires in cytomegalovirus infection. Background on the study: Both CMV infection and a matching HLA type were indicated by public TCR beta signatures.

Study-wide points: The ex vivo response showed dominance by HLA-C-restricted CMV-specific TCR beta clonotypes. Individuals carrying CMV plus the relevant HLA were identified by cumulative frequency of public TCR beta families.

Germline V gene lookup returns CDR1 SGHVT and CDR2 SQSDAQ. With 5 bases clipped from V and 3 bases from J, the junction kept 9 bases outside the gene matches. This CDR3 region has 15 residues. Via MiXCR, TCRdb re-called the reads, giving one row per CDR3 protein. This sample has about 900,000 distinct CDR3 sequences, with more than 25% found just once. The sequencing used cultured CD8+ T cells from PBMCs, collected from culture after CMV antigen stimulation. The chain links TRBV7-4 to TRBJ1-2; 7 nucleotides agree with TRBD1. This TCR came from a human donor in good health (CMV status not recorded). Some clones in this sample may be carry-over from other donors' samples. The CDR3: CASSPDRALHYGYTF. The CDR3 DNA sequence: TGTGCCAGCAGCCCCGACAGGGCCCTCCACTATGGCTACACCTTC.